This T cell receptor (beta chain) was retrieved from a study of PD-L1 blockade in urothelial cancer. The repertoire was sequenced with immunoSEQ multiplex PCR; TCRdb's copy has only in-frame clones and lacks some. The table includes about 56,000 clones, over 75% detected once. V shed 5 bases and J shed 2 bases, with 12 bases lying between them. The germline V gene encodes CDR1 MDHEN and CDR2 SYDVKM. The CDR3 totals 15 residues. The time point was: pretreatment peripheral blood. V usage is TRBV28 and J usage is TRBJ2-2, with a possible D match to TRBD1 (6 bases). The sample was PBMCs, taken around atezolizumab (anti-PD-L1) treatment. The clonotype originates from a man aged 70-80 years with urothelial cancer. CDR3 residues: CASSMGQVNTGELFF. CDR3 nucleotides: TGTGCCAGCAGTATGGGACAAGTAAACACCGGGGAGCTGTTTTTT.